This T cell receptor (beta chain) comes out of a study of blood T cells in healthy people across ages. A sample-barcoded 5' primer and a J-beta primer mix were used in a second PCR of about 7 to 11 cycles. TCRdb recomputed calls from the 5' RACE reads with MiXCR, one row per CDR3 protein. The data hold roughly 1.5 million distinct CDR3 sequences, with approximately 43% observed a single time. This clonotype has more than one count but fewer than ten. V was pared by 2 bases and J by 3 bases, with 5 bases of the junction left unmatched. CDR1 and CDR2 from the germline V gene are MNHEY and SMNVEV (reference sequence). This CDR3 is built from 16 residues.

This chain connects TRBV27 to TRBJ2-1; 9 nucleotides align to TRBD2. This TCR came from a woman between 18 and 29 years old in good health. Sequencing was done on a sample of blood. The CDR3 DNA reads TGTGCCAGCAGTTTACCCCTAGCGGGAATCTACAATGAGCAGTTCTTC. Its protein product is CASSLPLAGIYNEQFF.